This T cell receptor (beta chain) stems from a study of cytomegalovirus exposure and HLA in healthy donors (dated by TCRdb to 2015 to 2018). With regard to the full study: An earlier analysis of some 550 of the donors reported about 250 Gb of sequence data and around 110 million unique TCR beta sequences from about 200 million T cells. Among almost 400 genotyped donors of the cohort, an average of 235,054 unique TCR beta nucleotide sequences were sequenced per donor, around 20% of them non-productive. The study combined high-throughput TCR immunosequencing, statistical association of individual TCRs with disease status, and machine learning to predict cytomegalovirus infection status. In a later genetic analysis, genome-wide SNP genotypes for about three fifths of the 666 donors were used, and that subset was treated as a discovery cohort. HLA typing included class I and class II loci at four-digit resolution. A separate validation cohort of over a hundred different subjects was used in addition to the roughly 670-subject first cohort. The study aimed to test whether cataloging public T cell receptors could reveal signatures of past pathogen exposure. In an earlier analysis of roughly 600 of the donors, high-throughput TCR beta sequencing was used to judge whether each TCR beta V gene segment behaved as functional or pseudogenic. Donor age, sex, ethnicity and CMV serostatus were compiled together with the repertoire data. Typing coverage varied by locus: about 620-630 donors for A, B, C, DRB1 and DQB1; approximately 500 for DQA1; more than 600 for DPA1; under 490 for DPB1. Rather than drawing on any new phenotypic data, the later analysis identified candidate immune exposures from TCR beta sequences and the way those sequences occurred across donors. Four or five DR-DQ haplotypes were handled as single units for association and clustering because linkage in the cohort was strong. Using immunosequencing, the study profiled T cell repertoires from approximately 700 subjects and related those repertoires to cytomegalovirus serostatus. In a later analysis, previously published TCR beta repertoires from 670 or so donors were re-analyzed and high-resolution HLA genotyping was added so that TCR occurrence patterns could be studied. Around 330 gigabases of sequencing data and 91 million or so unique TCR sequences made up an early release that covered about 640 HLA-typed donors. Every discovery cohort repertoire had been produced on one sequencing platform. Among the approximately 430 genotyped donors, 75% to 90% belonged to the genetic ancestry cluster associated with self-reported Caucasian donors. The paper's findings and limits, for the study overall: According to a later analysis, TCR association rates differed among HLA loci, with DRB1 alleles showing the most associated TCRs and HLA-C alleles showing the fewest. Because HLA typing was unavailable for some donors at each locus, only the typed subset was used in association tests. Presence/absence analyses assumed roughly uniform sequencing depth across donors, an assumption that may not hold. Correlated functional status among segregating V segments might be attributable to linkage disequilibrium, but an unknown experimental factor could not be ruled out. Broadly in line with IMGT annotations, most TCR beta V segments showed up in productive rearrangements about 87% or about 30% of the time in an earlier analysis of a few hundred of the donors. For the cohort, immune exposure information was limited to CMV serostatus. A few of the identified cytomegalovirus-associated TCR beta chains were confirmed in vitro to be specific for cytomegalovirus antigens. According to a later analysis, parvovirus B19, influenza, CMV and Epstein-Barr virus appeared linked to several top co-occurrence clusters. The cohort was sequenced for TCR beta chains only, and without alpha or paired-chain data the features that could be detected were limited. In a later analysis, over 15,000 TCR beta sequences were associated with specific HLA alleles at a false discovery rate of 0.05. The study listed 150 to 200 TCR beta chains as associated with cytomegalovirus. A further reported finding was that TCR beta sequences accurately predicted the HLA-A and HLA-B alleles for most subjects in the first cohort. The classifier was reported to diagnose cytomegalovirus status with high specificity and sensitivity in both the original cohort and the validation cohort. Because counts were too low, roughly 17 rarely observed V segments, including chromosome 9 orphons, were left out of the earlier analysis of approximately 500 of the donors. According to a later analysis, most CMV-associated TCR beta chains appeared to be HLA-restricted, and the HLA associations seemed to be driven largely by CMV exposure. In a later genetic analysis, fewer N-insertions in productive TCRs were reported among donors in an Asian-associated ancestry cluster than the roughly 640-donor mean. A group of highly shared sequence variants was considered likely to be a technical artifact of the sequencing pipeline. According to the authors, the approach could potentially be generalized to other disease states and immunological phenotypes. In a later genetic analysis, a missense DCLRE1C variant was associated with V-gene and J-gene trimming of TCR beta chains, and the association was replicated in an independent cohort. A later analysis found that HLA-associated TCR beta chains were more clonally expanded and had lower generation probabilities than equally common non-associated chains. While some public TCRs were present in many individuals, most TCR sequences turned up only very rarely across donors. Assigning TCR associations to individual alleles was difficult when HLA alleles, especially DR and DQ, strongly co-occurred.

Library generation was performed with the immunoSEQ multiplex PCR assay. For the multiplex PCR, a mixture combining 60 forward primers for TCR Vbeta segments and 13 reverse primers for TCR Jbeta segments was used. The CDR3 region of rearranged TCR beta genes was amplified from genomic DNA by a multiplex PCR assay. The amplified TCR beta libraries were sequenced on the Illumina HiSeq System as 87-base-pair reads. From the authors' description of their analysis: Across the roughly 600 repertoires, a later analysis counted some 81 million unique TCR beta chains, 9.5 million to 13 million of which were shared by at least two donors. To remove PCR and sequencing errors, raw reads were error-corrected and collapsed into unique sequences using a nearest-neighbor algorithm that merged closely related sequences. Alignment of CDR3 sequences to IMGT reference sequences was used to assign V, D and J gene segments. For a sequence to be retained, a match of at least six nucleotides was required to both a V gene segment and a J gene segment. Rearrangements were classified as productive when the CDR3 lacked stop codons and remained in frame with V and J, and all other rearrangements were classified as non-productive. CDR3 was defined by IMGT convention, running from the second conserved V-encoded cysteine to the conserved J-encoded phenylalanine. Sequences without an unambiguous match to a single V gene segment were excluded from the earlier analysis of almost 600 of the donors. In an earlier analysis of approximately 560 of the donors, a V segment was called functional when productive rearrangements were above 56.7%, and segregating when the standard deviation between donors exceeded 5%. A statistical classification framework was built for diagnosing cytomegalovirus status from the catalog of TCR beta chain sequences. In a later analysis, V and J genes were assigned by comparing TCR nucleotide sequences against IMGT/GENE-DB human TR gene sequences. In a later analysis, CDR3 sequences and most-parsimonious VDJ recombination scenarios were assigned using the TCRdist pipeline. A later analysis defined each TCR beta chain by its CDR3 amino acid sequence plus V-gene family, and excluded reads lacking a unique V-gene family. To address suspected cross-contamination and a sequencing artifact, a later analysis removed a few hundred highly shared, low-generation-probability nucleotide sequences. For each public chain, a later analysis derived a clonal expansion index from normalized ranks of inferred template counts within each repertoire. A later analysis computed generation probabilities with a VDJ recombination model fitted to out-of-frame rearrangements, and checked the results against IGoR. In a later analysis, hypergeometric tests were used to score TCR-TCR, TCR-HLA and TCR-CMV co-occurrence, with a repertoire-size bias correction applied to TCR pairs. False discovery rates were estimated in a later analysis by permuting HLA or CMV assignments 20 times. In a later analysis, co-occurring TCRs were grouped using DBSCAN, with TCRdist sequence similarity added in when clustering inside HLA-allele-positive subsets. Repertoires with fewer than 30,000 or more than 120,000 public chains were left out of co-occurrence clustering, as were about 5 repertoires with anomalous nucleotide sharing. Held by TCRdb, this immuneACCESS table contains in-frame sequences only and omits some clones. Under half of the omission traces to an unresolved V gene where checked; the cause of the rest is unknown. V, J and clone size reflect that table, while D and trimming were determined from the DNA. This sample comprises around 130,000 clones, around 80% of them detected only once. The top ten hold 5.3% of the sample.

Details on this clone: Its recognized antigen is unknown. Per-base qualities were not stored, and no clone one base away is much larger.

The cohort consisted of some 730 healthy bone marrow donors. All cohort members were sampled while nominally healthy, although unrecorded immune exposures were likely present. The donor tested CMV seronegative, placing the donor among the 300 to 400 seronegative members of the cohort. Each donor provided a peripheral blood sample, and peripheral blood mononuclear cells were used for TCR beta sequencing. Genomic DNA was extracted from the blood cell samples with the Qiagen DNeasy Blood Extraction Kit. The sequence derives from a man between 25 and 39 years old in good health and CMV-seronegative. The material sequenced was PBMCs.

The CDR3 sequence is CASSLRGELFF. The DNA sequence is TGTGCCAGCAGTTTACGGGGGGAGCTGTTTTTT. Here the chain combines TRBV28 and TRBJ2-2, with the D gene uncertain. V is shortened by 2 bases, J by 8 bases, and the region joining them spans 3 bases. The CDR3, from cysteine to phenylalanine, totals 11 residues. Only the CDR3 DNA stays, 33 bases, in frame from base 1. Looking up the germline V gene yields CDR1 MDHEN and CDR2 SYDVKM.